These T cell receptor beta chains were read from a single sample in a study of blood T cells in healthy people across ages. TCRdb ran MiXCR on the 5' RACE reads and lists one entry per CDR3 protein. Of around 500,000 distinct CDR3 sequences listed, over 25% are singletons. These data were also filed under a second study, of T cells of mothers and their children.

The material sequenced was blood. These receptors all come from a boy aged 2-9 years in good health. Both conserved end residues are part of each CDR3. The D gene is left open where the match is weak. Clone size is stated in some rows and not others, as once, few, many or a class when expanded.

clone_size,d_call,v_call,j_call,cdr3_nt,cdr3_aa
-,TRBD2,TRBV20-1,TRBJ2-5,TGCAGTGCTAGAGTTCGGGCGGGGGGGCTTAAACAGGTGACCCAGTACTTC,CSARVRAGGLKQVTQYF
few,TRBD1,TRBV20-1,TRBJ1-4,TGCAGTGCTAGCCGGGACAGGGGGAAGTCTAATGAAAAACTGTTTTTT,CSASRDRGKSNEKLFF
-,-,TRBV25-1,TRBJ2-7,TGTGCCGGCAGTCCACCCGCTCGGAGTTGGGGCGAGCAGTACTTC,CAGSPPARSWGEQYF
-,TRBD2,TRBV25-1,TRBJ2-4,TGTGCCAGCAGTGAATACACGACTAGCGGAAACATTCAGTACTTC,CASSEYTTSGNIQYF
-,-,TRBV30,TRBJ2-7,TGTGCCTGGAGTGAGGGTCCATGCTCCTTGGAGCAGTACTTC,CAWSEGPCSLEQYF
-,TRBD2,TRBV6-6,TRBJ2-6,TGTGCCAGCAGTTTCAGCGGGGGCTCTGGGGCCAACGTCCTGACTTTC,CASSFSGGSGANVLTF
few,TRBD2,TRBV29-1,TRBJ2-7,TGCAGCGTTGGTCTAGCGGCCCACTACGAGCAGTACTTC,CSVGLAAHYEQYF
-,TRBD1,TRBV7-2,TRBJ1-5,TGTGCCAGCAGCTTCAGACAGGGGCCGAGCAATCAGCCCCAGCATTTT,CASSFRQGPSNQPQHF
-,TRBD2,TRBV13,TRBJ2-7,TGTGCCAGCAGCCCTAGCGGGAGAGTATCGGGGGAGCAGTACTTC,CASSPSGRVSGEQYF
few,TRBD1,TRBV15,TRBJ1-5,TGTGCCACCAGCAGAGACTCGACAGGGCTGAGTCAGCCCCAGCATTTT,CATSRDSTGLSQPQHF
-,-,TRBV20-1,TRBJ1-5,TGCAGTGCTAGAGATCCCTCCCCTAGCAATCAGCCCCAGCATTTT,CSARDPSPSNQPQHF
-,-,TRBV5-1,TRBJ2-5,TGCGCCAGCAGCTTGCAGGGTAGACAGACCCAGTACTTC,CASSLQGRQTQYF
many,TRBD2,TRBV27,TRBJ2-4,TGTGCCAGCAGTTTACTCCCAGTACTAGCGTCCAACATTCAGTACTTC,CASSLLPVLASNIQYF
-,-,TRBV7-2,TRBJ2-7,TGTGCCAGCAGCTTAGAACTGGCGGCACCCCGCTACGAGCAGTACTTC,CASSLELAAPRYEQYF
-,TRBD2,TRBV20-1,TRBJ2-1,TGCAGTGCTAGCCGAGGGCTAGCGGGAACCAATGAGCAGTTCTTC,CSASRGLAGTNEQFF
-,-,TRBV12-5,TRBJ2-2,TGTGCTAGTGGTCCCCGGGCGGCCGGGGAGCTGTTTTTT,CASGPRAAGELFF
-,TRBD1,TRBV29-1,TRBJ1-1,TGCAGCGTGTACGACAGGGGAAATGAAGCTTTCTTT,CSVYDRGNEAFF
-,TRBD2,TRBV7-8,TRBJ2-4,TGTGCCAGCAGCCTAGCGGGGGGGCCAACAGGATCGGACATTCAGTACTTC,CASSLAGGPTGSDIQYF
-,-,TRBV4-2,TRBJ1-2,TGTGCCAGCAGCCAAGATCAGAATGGCTACACCTTC,CASSQDQNGYTF
-,-,TRBV5-1,TRBJ2-7,TGCGCCAGCAGGTCACCAGGACTGGGCGACTACGAGCAGTACTTC,CASRSPGLGDYEQYF
-,TRBD1,TRBV7-2,TRBJ1-2,TGTGCCAGCAGCCGCGGGACAGGGGAAATGAGTGGCTACACCTTC,CASSRGTGEMSGYTF
-,TRBD1,TRBV4-1,TRBJ2-1,TGCGCCAGCAGCCAAGGTCCTCAGGGGGTCTACAATGAGCAGTTCTTC,CASSQGPQGVYNEQFF